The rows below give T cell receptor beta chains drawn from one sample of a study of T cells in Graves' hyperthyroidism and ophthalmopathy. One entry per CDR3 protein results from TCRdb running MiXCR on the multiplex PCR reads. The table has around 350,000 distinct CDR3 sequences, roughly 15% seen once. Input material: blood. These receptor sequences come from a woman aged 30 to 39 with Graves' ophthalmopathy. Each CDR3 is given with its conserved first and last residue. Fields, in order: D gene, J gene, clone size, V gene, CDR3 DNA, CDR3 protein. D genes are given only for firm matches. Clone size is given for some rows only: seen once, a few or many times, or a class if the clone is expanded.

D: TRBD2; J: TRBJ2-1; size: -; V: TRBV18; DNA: TGTGCCAGCTCACCACTAGCGGGACTAAGCTACAATGAGCAGTTCTTC; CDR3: CASSPLAGLSYNEQFF
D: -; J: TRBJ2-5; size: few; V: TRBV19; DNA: TGTGCCAGTACAGGGAAAGACTACCAAGAGACCCAGTACTTC; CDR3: CASTGKDYQETQYF
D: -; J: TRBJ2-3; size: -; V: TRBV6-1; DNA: TGTGCCAGCAGTGGGGACACAAAGAACACAGATACGCAGTATTTT; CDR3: CASSGDTKNTDTQYF
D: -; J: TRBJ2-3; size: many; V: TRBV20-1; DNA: TGCAGTGCTAGAGATCTGAGGGGATCACCTGGGGATACGCAGTATTTT; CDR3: CSARDLRGSPGDTQYF
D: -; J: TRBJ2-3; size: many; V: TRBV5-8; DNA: TGTGCCAGCAGCTTGGCCAAGGGTGCGGGAACTAGCACAGATACGCAGTATTTT; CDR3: CASSLAKGAGTSTDTQYF
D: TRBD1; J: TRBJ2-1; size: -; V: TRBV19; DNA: TGTGCCAGTAGTGTCAAGGGGGCTAGATACAATGAGCAGTTCTTC; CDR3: CASSVKGARYNEQFF
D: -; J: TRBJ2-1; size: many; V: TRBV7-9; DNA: TGTGCCAGCAGCCGGACGGAACGGGACAATGAGCAGTTCTTC; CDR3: CASSRTERDNEQFF
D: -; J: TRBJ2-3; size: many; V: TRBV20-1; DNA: TGCAGTGCTTCCGCGGGACAGACTACACTTTCAGATACGCAGTATTTT; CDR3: CSASAGQTTLSDTQYF
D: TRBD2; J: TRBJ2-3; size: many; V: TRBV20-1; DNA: TGCAGTGCTGCGACTAGCGGGGGTCTCCATAGCACAGATACGCAGTATTTT; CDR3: CSAATSGGLHSTDTQYF
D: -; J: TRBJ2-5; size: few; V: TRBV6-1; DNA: TGTGCCAGCCAATTCGGACAGTGGGAGACCCAGTACTTC; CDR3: CASQFGQWETQYF
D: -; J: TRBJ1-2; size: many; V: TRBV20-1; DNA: TGCAGTGCTCCCGGGACTAACTATGGCTACACCTTC; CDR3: CSAPGTNYGYTF
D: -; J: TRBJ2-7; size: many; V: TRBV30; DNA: TGTGCCTGGAGCGGAGGGCCCTACGAGCAGTACTTC; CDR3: CAWSGGPYEQYF
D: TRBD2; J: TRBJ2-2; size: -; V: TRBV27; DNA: TGTGCCAGCAATACTCCGGGACTAGCGGGGGCTGGGGAGCTGTTTTTT; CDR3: CASNTPGLAGAGELFF
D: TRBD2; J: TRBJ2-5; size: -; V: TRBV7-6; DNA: TGTGCCAGCAGCAATCGGGGGGAGGCCCAGTACTTC; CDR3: CASSNRGEAQYF
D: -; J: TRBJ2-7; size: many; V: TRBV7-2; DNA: TGTGCCAGCAGCTTCACCTCCTACGAGCAGTACTTC; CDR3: CASSFTSYEQYF
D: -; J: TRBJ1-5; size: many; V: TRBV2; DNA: TGTGCCAGCATGGGCGGTAGCAATCAGCCCCAGCATTTT; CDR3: CASMGGSNQPQHF
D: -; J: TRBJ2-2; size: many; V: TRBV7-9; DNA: TGTGCCAGCAGCTTGGCAGGGAACACCGGGGAGCTGTTTTTT; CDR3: CASSLAGNTGELFF
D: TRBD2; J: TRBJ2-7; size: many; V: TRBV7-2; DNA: TGTGCCAGCAGCCGGGAGGGGACTAGATCCTACGAGCAGTACTTC; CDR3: CASSREGTRSYEQYF
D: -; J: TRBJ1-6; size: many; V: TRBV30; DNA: TGTGCCTGGAGTGTTGGTCAGACTGATTCACCCCTCCACTTT; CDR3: CAWSVGQTDSPLHF
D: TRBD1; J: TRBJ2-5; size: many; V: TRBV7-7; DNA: TGTGCTAGCAGCCGGACAGGGGGAGCGACCCAGTACTTC; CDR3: CASSRTGGATQYF
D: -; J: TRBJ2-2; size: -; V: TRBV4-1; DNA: TGCGCCAGCATCCAAGTTAGTCCAGCCGGGGTAGCCGGGGAGCTGTTTTTT; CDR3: CASIQVSPAGVAGELFF
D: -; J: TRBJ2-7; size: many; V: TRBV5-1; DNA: TGCGCCAGCAGCTTGGGACACTCCAGCCCCTACGAGCAGTACTTC; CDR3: CASSLGHSSPYEQYF
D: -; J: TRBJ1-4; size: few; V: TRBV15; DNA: TGTGCCACCAGCAGAGGGGGCCTTTATGAAAAACTGTTTTTT; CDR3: CATSRGGLYEKLFF
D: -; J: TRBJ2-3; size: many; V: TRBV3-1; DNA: TGTGCCAGCAACAGGGCTAGCACAGATACGCAGTATTTT; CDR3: CASNRASTDTQYF
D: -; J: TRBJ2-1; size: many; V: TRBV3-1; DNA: TGTGCCAGCAGCGCCTGGACAGAGAATGAGCAGTTCTTC; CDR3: CASSAWTENEQFF
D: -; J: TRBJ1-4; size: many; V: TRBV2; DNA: TGTGCCAGCAGTGAACCGGGAGGAGGTGAAAAACTGTTTTTT; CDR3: CASSEPGGGEKLFF
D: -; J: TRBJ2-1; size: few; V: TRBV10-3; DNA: TGTGCCATCAGTGTCCTTATTGGTGAGCAGTTCTTC; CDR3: CAISVLIGEQFF
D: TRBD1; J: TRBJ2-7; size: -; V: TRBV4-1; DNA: TGCGCCAGCAGCCAAGATCTCGACAGGGGGCAGTACTTC; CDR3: CASSQDLDRGQYF
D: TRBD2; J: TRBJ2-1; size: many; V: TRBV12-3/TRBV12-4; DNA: TGTGCCAGCAGTCTCGAGCGGGGGGGCGGCAATGAGCAGTTCTTC; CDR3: CASSLERGGGNEQFF
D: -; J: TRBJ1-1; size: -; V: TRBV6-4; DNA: TGTGCCAGCAGTGACCTTGAAGGGGGAGGGGGTCCGAACACTGAAGCTTTCTTT; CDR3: CASSDLEGGGGPNTEAFF
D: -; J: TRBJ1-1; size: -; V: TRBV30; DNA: TGTGCCTGGGACCAGGGGATTCAGAACACTGAAGCTTTCTTT; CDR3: CAWDQGIQNTEAFF
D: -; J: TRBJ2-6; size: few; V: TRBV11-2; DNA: TGTGCCAGCACCCCTTTGGAGGCCAGCTCTGGGGCCAACGTCCTGACTTTC; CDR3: CASTPLEASSGANVLTF
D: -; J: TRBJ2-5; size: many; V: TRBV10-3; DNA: TGTGCCATCAGTGAGATGGAGACCCAGTACTTC; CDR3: CAISEMETQYF
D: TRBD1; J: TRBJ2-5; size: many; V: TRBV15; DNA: TGTGCCACCAGCAGATCCCCGGGACAGGGTCTCGAAGAGACCCAGTACTTC; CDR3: CATSRSPGQGLEETQYF
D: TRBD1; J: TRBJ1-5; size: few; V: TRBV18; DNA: TGTGCCAGCTCACCAATCCCGACAGGGGGCGATCAGCCCCAGCATTTT; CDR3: CASSPIPTGGDQPQHF
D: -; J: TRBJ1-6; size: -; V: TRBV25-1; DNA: TGTGCCAGCAGTGAAACGATGACAGGCCGTTCACCCCTCCACTTT; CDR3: CASSETMTGRSPLHF
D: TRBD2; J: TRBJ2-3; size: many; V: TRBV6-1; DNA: TGTGCCAGCAGTGGACCGGGACTAGCGGCAGATACGCAGTATTTT; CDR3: CASSGPGLAADTQYF
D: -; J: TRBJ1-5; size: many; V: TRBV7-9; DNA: TGTGCCAGCAGCTCGGTCGGCGGTAGCAATCAGCCCCAGCATTTT; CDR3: CASSSVGGSNQPQHF
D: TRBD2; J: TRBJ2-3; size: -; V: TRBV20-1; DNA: TGCAGTGCGCTACATGTTCGGGGGGGAGATACGCAGTATTTT; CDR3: CSALHVRGGDTQYF
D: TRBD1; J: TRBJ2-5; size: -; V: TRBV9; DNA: TGTGCCAGCAGCCAGGGGGTGGATCAAGAGACCCAGTACTTC; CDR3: CASSQGVDQETQYF
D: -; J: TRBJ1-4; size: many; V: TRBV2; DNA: TGTGCCAGCATGGCAGGCCGTAATGAAAAACTGTTTTTT; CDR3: CASMAGRNEKLFF
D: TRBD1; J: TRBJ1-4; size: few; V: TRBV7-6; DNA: TGTGCCAGCAGCCCCCGGACAGGGCGGGGAACTAATGAAAAACTGTTTTTT; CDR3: CASSPRTGRGTNEKLFF
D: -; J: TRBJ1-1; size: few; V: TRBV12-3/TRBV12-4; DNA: TGTGCCAGCAGTTTTTTCGGGAACACTGGAGCTTTCTTT; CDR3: CASSFFGNTGAFF
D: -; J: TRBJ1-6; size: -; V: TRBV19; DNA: TGTGCCAGTAGTTCGGGTCTTGCCCCTAATTCACCCCTCCACTTT; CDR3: CASSSGLAPNSPLHF
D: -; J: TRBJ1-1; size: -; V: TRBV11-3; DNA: TGTGCCAGCAGCTTAGATATCCGGCACATGAACACTGAAGCTTTCTTT; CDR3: CASSLDIRHMNTEAFF
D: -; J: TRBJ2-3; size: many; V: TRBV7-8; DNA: TGTGCCAGCTGGACCCCTAAAAGTACAGATACGCAGTATTTT; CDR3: CASWTPKSTDTQYF
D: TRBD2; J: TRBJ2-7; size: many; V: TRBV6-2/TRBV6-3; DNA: TGTGCCAGCAGTTACCCAGCGGGACGCCGATCCTACGAGCAGTACTTC; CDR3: CASSYPAGRRSYEQYF
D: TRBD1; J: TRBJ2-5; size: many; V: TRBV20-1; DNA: TGCAGTGCTCCGGACAGGACCATCCAAGAGACCCAGTACTTC; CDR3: CSAPDRTIQETQYF
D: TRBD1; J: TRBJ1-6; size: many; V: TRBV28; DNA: TGTGCCAGCAGTTTCAGGATGGCCCCCCGGCAGGGGGATAATTCACCCCTCCACTTT; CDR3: CASSFRMAPRQGDNSPLHF
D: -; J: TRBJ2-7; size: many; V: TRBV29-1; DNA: TGCAGCGCAACAGGGGACTTTTCCTACGAGCAGTACTTC; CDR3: CSATGDFSYEQYF
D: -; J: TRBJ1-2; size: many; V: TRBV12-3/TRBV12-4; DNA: TGTGCCAGCAGACCGGACAGAAACTATGGCTACACCTTC; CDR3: CASRPDRNYGYTF
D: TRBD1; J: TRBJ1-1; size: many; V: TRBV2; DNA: TGTGCCAGCAGTTTAAGGGGGCGTAACACTGAAGCTTTCTTT; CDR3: CASSLRGRNTEAFF
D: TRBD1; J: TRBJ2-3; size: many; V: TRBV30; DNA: TGTGCCTGGTCAGCGGGACAGGGTTTCACAGATACGCAGTATTTT; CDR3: CAWSAGQGFTDTQYF
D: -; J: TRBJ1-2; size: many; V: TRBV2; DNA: TGTGCCAGCAGTGAAGCTTCTACATACGACCTCACCTTC; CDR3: CASSEASTYDLTF
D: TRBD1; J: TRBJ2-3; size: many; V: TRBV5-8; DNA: TGTGCCAGCAGCCAGGAGGGGACAGGGGGAAGCACAGATACGCAGTATTTT; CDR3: CASSQEGTGGSTDTQYF